Following are 12 T cell receptor beta chains from one sample sequenced in a study of T cell repertoires in cytomegalovirus infection. In TCRdb, the reads were re-called with MiXCR into one record per CDR3 protein. In the table there are about 740,000 distinct CDR3 sequences, 35% to 45% of which are singletons. The sample comprised PBMCs. The source of these receptors is a human donor in good health (CMV status not recorded). Some clones in this sample may be carry-over from other donors' samples.

The CDR3 DNA sequence: TGTGCCAGCAGTCCCGGACTGCTATATCAGCCCCAGCATTTT. Its translation is CASSPGLLYQPQHF. This chain uses TRBV28 with TRBJ1-5; D remains ambiguous. This CDR3 comprises 14 residues. The germline V gene has CDR1 MDHEN and CDR2 SYDVKM. Trimming cost V 5 bases and J 5 bases, with 13 bases left between them.

This clonotype was detected a few times. The V call is TRBV5-6, the J call TRBJ1-1; D not certain. The ends were cut back, 2 bases at V and 4 bases at J, with 18 bases in the middle. The CDR3 has 16 amino acids. Germline assignment: CDR1 SGHDT and CDR2 YYEEEE. CDR3 residues: CASSLADPVPSTEAFF. The CDR3 nucleotides read TGTGCCAGCAGCTTAGCTGATCCCGTCCCGAGCACTGAAGCTTTCTTT.

On this clonotype itself: The conserved final phenylalanine or tryptophan is absent from the CDR3, which likely points to a read error. Because the CDR3's place on the DNA is in doubt, the DNA is left out and the CDR3 is given as listed by TCRdb. V and J are TRBV20-1 and TRBJ1-2; the DNA was not compared with TRBD1, the D call given in the table. Germline CDR1 reads DFQATT; CDR2 reads SNEGSKA (reference sequence). The CDR3 is 12 amino acids in total, end residues counted. The CDR3 region is CSGTGNHYGYTL.

This clonotype was picked up a small number of times. This chain connects TRBV24-1 to TRBJ2-1; D is unclear. The CDR3 runs to 15 residues. V was cut by 4 bases and J by 0 bases, with 9 bases left in between. CDR1 and CDR2 from the germline V gene are KGHDR and SFDVKD. The CDR3 coding sequence is TGTGCCACCAGTGAATCCGGCAGCTCCTACAATGAGCAGTTCTTC. This sequence encodes CATSESGSSYNEQFF.

The CDR3 DNA reads TGTGCCAGCATGGTAGACAGCTACCAAGAGACCCAGTACTTC. Residues: CASMVDSYQETQYF. The chain joins TRBV5-6 to TRBJ2-5; TRBD1 might be the D (5 bases). Germline V gives CDR1 SGHDT, CDR2 YYEEEE. V lost 6 bases to trimming and J lost 0 bases, with 12 bases between them. CDR3 length equals 14 residues.

This clonotype was picked up a small number of times. The V and J genes are TRBV5-5 and TRBJ2-6; D is unresolved. The V gene lost 2 bases and the J gene lost 1 base, with 7 bases spanning the gap. This CDR3 region has 15 residues. CDR1 is SGHKS and CDR2 is YYEKEE in the germline V gene (reference sequence). This chain's CDR3 is CASSFQESGANVLTF. The CDR3 bases are TGTGCCAGCAGCTTCCAAGAGTCTGGGGCCAACGTCCTGACTTTC.

This clonotype was picked up a small number of times. The chain carries TRBV12-3 or TRBV12-4 and TRBJ2-7; the D call may be TRBD1 or TRBD2 (5 bases each). This CDR3 has 14 amino acids. The V gene lost 4 bases and the J gene lost 3 bases, with 13 bases spanning the gap. The CDR3: CASSWGPRGYEQYF. In DNA, the CDR3 is TGTGCCAGCAGTTGGGGCCCGAGGGGCTACGAGCAGTACTTC.

Many counts were recorded for this clonotype. V and J are TRBV11-2 and TRBJ2-3; the D is unclear. The CDR3 contains 15 residues. V lost 1 base, J lost 2 bases, and 10 bases lay in between. CDR1 and CDR2 from the germline V gene are SGHAT and FQNNGV. CDR3 DNA sequence: TGTGCCAGCAGCTTAGTAGGCTATCTCACAGATACGCAGTATTTT. This codes for CASSLVGYLTDTQYF.

The sample holds a few counts of this clonotype. The chain couples TRBV20-1 to TRBJ2-3; D is tentatively TRBD1 or TRBD2 (5 bases each). V was clipped by 0 bases and J by 0 bases, with 13 bases between them. Germline V lookup: CDR1 DFQATT, CDR2 SNEGSKA (reference sequence). CDR3 size: 16 residues. For the CDR3, the DNA is TGCAGTGCTAGAGATAATTGGGGCGGGAGCACAGATACGCAGTATTTT. It yields the protein CSARDNWGGSTDTQYF.

The sample holds many counts of this clonotype. The rearrangement uses TRBV6-1 and TRBJ1-1; 7 bases are a match to TRBD1. The CDR3 is made up of 13 amino acids. J lost 7 bases, V lost 6 bases, and 8 bases had no gene match. Germline loops: CDR1 MNHNS, CDR2 SASEGT. The CDR3 sequence: CASRAQGWSEAFF. DNA of the CDR3: TGTGCCAGCAGGGCACAGGGGTGGAGTGAAGCTTTCTTT.

With regard to this clonotype: At one end, the junction sequence differs from germline, possibly due to a read error. This sequence joins TRBV5-1 and TRBJ2-1; TRBD1 is a possible D gene (5 bases). The CDR3 consists of 16 residues. Germline V CDR1 and CDR2: SGHRS, YFSETQ. CDR3 sequence reads: CASTLTRQGPYNEQFF. The CDR3 nucleotides read TGCGCCAGCACCTTGACTCGGCAGGGCCCCTACAATGAGCAGTTCTTC.

In its sample, this clonotype was seen a few times. This rearrangement joins TRBV7-3 to TRBJ1-1; D is possibly TRBD1 (5 bases). Trimming left V 4 bases short and J 1 base short, with 13 bases between. CDR1 SGHTA and CDR2 FQGTGA come from the germline V gene. The CDR3 covers 15 residues. Here the CDR3 reads CASSSLLRENTEAFF. The CDR3 nucleotides read TGTGCCAGCAGCTCGCTTCTCAGGGAGAACACTGAAGCTTTCTTT.